This T cell receptor beta chain was documented in a study of T cell changes during pregnancy in multiple sclerosis. V shed 4 bases, J shed 5 bases, and the junction held 10 bases outside the gene matches. Germline CDR1 and CDR2: MGHRA and YSYEKL. CDR3 size: 15 residues. TCRdb keeps only in-frame clones here, not all; method: immunoSEQ multiplex PCR. Of approximately 22,000 clones in the sample, approximately 90% are singletons; the top ten hold over 0.65%. This specimen was CD4+ T cells from peripheral blood mononuclear cells, taken in the first trimester of pregnancy. The TCR sequence derives from a female donor in good health, enrolled as a control in a pregnancy study. The genes are TRBV4-1 and TRBJ1-2, with 7 bases that match TRBD1. The CDR3 DNA reads as TGCGCCAGCAGCCTCTCGACGGACAGGTATTATGGCTACACCTTC. This translates into CASSLSTDRYYGYTF.